The 20 T cell receptor beta chains presented below share a single source sample, sequenced in a study of beta chain features in type 1 diabetes. Sequenced material consisted of expressed TCRB transcripts (all of the isolated RNA was reverse transcribed). Profiling relied on immunoSEQ multiplex PCR, and the TCRdb table lists in-frame clones only, not all of them. The sample holds roughly 240,000 clones, roughly two thirds seen once. The sample was naive CD4+ T cells from blood. These receptors originate from a man aged 25-40 years in good health.

The V call is TRBV25-1, the J call TRBJ2-5; D possibly corresponds to TRBD1 (6 bases). Trimming left V 2 bases short and J 10 bases short, with 8 bases between. The CDR3 length is 11 residues. Looked up from germline, CDR1 is MGHDK and CDR2 is SYGVNS. The CDR3 here is CASSEKGDQYF. The DNA of the CDR3 is TGTGCCAGCAGTGAAAAGGGGGACCAGTACTTC.

This clone was observed a single time. The genes are TRBV6-6 and TRBJ2-3; tentatively, D is TRBD2 (5 bases). Trimming stripped 2 bases from V and 4 bases from J, with 7 bases between. This CDR3 is built from 13 residues. Germline lookup yields CDR1 MNHNY and CDR2 SVGAGI (reference sequence). CDR3 sequence (DNA): TGTGCCAGCAGTTACGTTAGCGCAGATACGCAGTATTTT. Protein product: CASSYVSADTQYF.

This chain links TRBV4-1 with TRBJ2-6; unclear D gene. Trimming cost V 1 base and J 4 bases, with 5 bases left between them. The germline V gene has CDR1 MGHRA and CDR2 YSYEKL. This CDR3 comprises 14 residues. CDR3 sequence reads: CASSQVSGANVLTF. The DNA of the CDR3 is TGCGCCAGCAGCCAAGTCTCCGGGGCCAACGTCCTGACTTTC.

A remark on this clone: This CDR3 is also generated by other DNA sequences in the sample. The chain uses TRBV5-6 and TRBJ1-2; no clear D. The CDR3 covers 13 residues. Trimming stripped 0 bases from V and 2 bases from J, with 5 bases between. Germline lookup yields CDR1 SGHDT and CDR2 YYEEEE. Here the CDR3 DNA reads TGTGCCAGCAGCTTGGGGCGAAACTATGGCTACACCTTC. This translates into CASSLGRNYGYTF.

V and J are TRBV7-9 and TRBJ2-5; TRBD1 might be the D (5 bases). This CDR3 comprises 14 residues. CDR1 is SEHNR and CDR2 is FQNEAQ in the germline V gene (reference sequence). The V gene lost 5 bases and the J gene lost 0 bases, with 10 bases spanning the gap. CDR3 nucleotides: TGTGCCAGCAGCCCTAGACAGAACCAAGAGACCCAGTACTTC. Protein sequence: CASSPRQNQETQYF.

V usage is TRBV28 and J usage is TRBJ1-5, with D unresolved. Germline V CDR1 and CDR2: MDHEN, SYDVKM. The germline V and J ends were trimmed by 3 bases and 7 bases, with 7 bases remaining between them. This CDR3 spans 12 amino acids. The CDR3 loop is CASSFEAQPQHF. For the CDR3, the DNA is TGTGCCAGCAGTTTCGAGGCCCAGCCCCAGCATTTT.

There are a few counts of this clone. A junction boundary mismatches the germline segment, possibly from a read error. V gene TRBV7-2 combines with J gene TRBJ2-3, with D perhaps matching TRBD1 or TRBD2 (6 bases each). Germline V gene data show CDR1 as SGHTA and CDR2 as FQGNSA. CDR3 size: 17 residues. The CDR3 loop is CASRLAIGGRGTDTQYF. The CDR3 bases are TGTGCCAGCAGATTAGCTATCGGGGGCCGGGGCACAGATACGCAGTATTTT.

This clone was detected only once. The chain recombines TRBV15 with TRBJ2-5; D is unclear. The CDR3 is 13 residues long. Germline lookup yields CDR1 LNHNV and CDR2 YYDKDF (reference sequence). V lost 4 bases and J 2 bases, leaving 8 bases between the germline ends. CDR3 nucleotide sequence: TGTGCCACCAGCACAGCGCTGCAAGAGACCCAGTACTTC. Residues: CATSTALQETQYF.

The V call is TRBV18, the J call TRBJ2-1; D assignment may be TRBD1 or TRBD2 (5 bases each). The CDR3 is made up of 16 amino acids. Germline CDR1 and CDR2: KGHSH and LQKENI. V lost 0 bases to trimming and J lost 6 bases, with 15 bases between them. The DNA for the CDR3 is TGTGCCAGCTCACCACCGGGGACGGCGAGGAGCAATGAGCAGTTCTTC. Translated: CASSPPGTARSNEQFF.

This rearrangement joins TRBV6-5 to TRBJ2-4, with D hard to call. Germline loops: CDR1 MNHEY, CDR2 SVGAGI. Trimming stripped 6 bases from V and 0 bases from J, with 9 bases between. The CDR3 spans 14 residues. For the CDR3, the DNA is TGTGCCAGCAGAGAGGTCCTAGCCAAAAACATTCAGTACTTC. The encoded protein is CASREVLAKNIQYF.

This clone was counted between two and nine times. The CDR3 DNA follows: TGTGCCAGCAGCTTAGGCGGTGGGAGTGTAGGGACTGAAGCTTTCTTT. Translated, it gives CASSLGGGSVGTEAFF. This chain connects TRBV7-9 to TRBJ1-1; D uncertain. The CDR3 extends over 16 amino acids. Germline CDR1 reads SEHNR; CDR2 reads FQNEAQ (reference sequence). Between the trimmed V and J ends, which lost 1 base and 5 bases, there was a span of 17 bases.

This clone appeared a few times. Other DNA sequences within the sample encode an identical CDR3. The chain combines TRBV28 with TRBJ2-3; D ambiguous. Germline CDR1 is MDHEN and CDR2 is SYDVKM. V was pared by 1 base and J by 4 bases, with 0 bases between. This CDR3 region has 11 residues. The CDR3 region is CASSLSDTQYF. In nucleotides, the CDR3 is TGTGCCAGCAGTTTATCAGATACGCAGTATTTT.

This clone has more than one count but fewer than ten. The rearrangement joins TRBV29-1 to TRBJ2-7; TRBD2 matches 8 bases. V shed 6 bases, J shed 2 bases, and the junction held 9 bases outside the gene matches. The CDR3 covers 14 residues. Germline CDR1 is SQVTM and CDR2 is ANQGSEA. The CDR3 bases are TGCAGCGTAACAGTCCGGGGGGGCACCTACGAGCAGTACTTC. Protein sequence: CSVTVRGGTYEQYF.

The chain recombines TRBV9 with TRBJ2-1, with 8 bases aligning to TRBD2. This CDR3 is 15 amino acids long. Losses at the gene ends were 2 bases for V and 6 bases for J; bases not matched to a gene: 7. The germline V gene encodes CDR1 SGDLS and CDR2 YYNGEE. CDR3 sequence reads: CASSVSGSNFNEQFF. The CDR3 nucleotides read TGTGCCAGCAGCGTGAGCGGGAGTAACTTCAATGAGCAGTTCTTC.

Details on this clone: Distinct nucleotide sequences in the sample also encode this CDR3. The rearrangement links TRBV28 to TRBJ1-2; 7 bases fit TRBD1. The CDR3 totals 13 residues. After removal of 3 bases from V and 2 bases from J, the junction contained 0 bases not matched to a gene. The germline CDR1 and CDR2 sequences are MDHEN and SYDVKM. The CDR3, as DNA: TGTGCCAGCAGTTTGGGACAGAACTATGGCTACACCTTC. Translated: CASSLGQNYGYTF.

As DNA, the CDR3 is TGCGCCAGCAGTCAATTAGGACAGGGCACAGATACGCAGTATTTT. Translation: CASSQLGQGTDTQYF. J is TRBJ2-3 and V is TRBV23-1; TRBD1 agrees at 7 bases. TRBV23-1 is designated an ORF whose function remains uncertain. This CDR3 is 15 amino acids long. V was clipped by 1 base and J by 1 base; unmatched bases: 2.

J is TRBJ2-5 and V is TRBV29-1; no definite D call. Germline V gene data show CDR1 as SQVTM and CDR2 as ANQGSEA. The V end lost 5 bases, the J end lost 4 bases, and 11 bases lay between the germline ends. The CDR3 runs 12 residues. CDR3 bases: TGCAGCGTTAAAGCGTCGGGAGAGACCCAGTACTTC. Translation: CSVKASGETQYF.

A few counts support this clone. V is TRBV15 and J is TRBJ2-5, with D maybe TRBD2 (6 bases). The CDR3 runs 15 residues. CDR1 is LNHNV, CDR2 YYDKDF, per germline (reference sequence). Trimming left V 6 bases short and J 5 bases short, with 19 bases between. The chain's CDR3 is CATRQAQGGRETQYF. Here the CDR3 DNA reads TGTGCCACCAGGCAAGCCCAGGGAGGAAGGGAGACCCAGTACTTC.

This chain uses TRBV29-1 with TRBJ2-7; 7 bases align to TRBD1. The J segment lost 1 base and the V segment lost 0 bases, leaving 9 bases of the junction unmatched. The germline V gene has CDR1 SQVTM and CDR2 ANQGSEA. The CDR3 consists of 16 residues. The CDR3 region has the DNA TGCAGCGTTGAAGAAATCCCCGGGACAGAATCCTACGAGCAGTACTTC. Its protein product is CSVEEIPGTESYEQYF.

The V and J genes are TRBV6-5 and TRBJ2-3, with D possibly being TRBD1 or TRBD2 (6 bases each). The CDR3 has 15 residues. V dropped 5 bases and J dropped 3 bases, with 15 bases sitting between them. Germline V gene lookup returns CDR1 MNHEY and CDR2 SVGAGI. CDR3: CASSTSGGGTDTQYF. The DNA for the CDR3 is TGTGCCAGCAGTACTTCAGGAGGGGGGACAGATACGCAGTATTTT.